This TCR beta chain was found in a study of T cell responses to AZD1222 COVID-19 vaccine. General study findings and limits: Clonal diversity was possibly underestimated, and the donors were mostly white British, with more females. Vaccine-associated CD4 TCRs spanned spike, dominant at 160-218 and 743-854.

Germline V lookup: CDR1 SGHRS, CDR2 YFSETQ. The CDR3 is made up of 14 amino acids. Trimming left V 4 bases short and J 4 bases short, with 14 bases between. Only in-frame clones appear in the TCRdb table, and some are missing; sequencing was by immunoSEQ multiplex PCR. Of more than 85,000 clones listed, approximately 91% are singletons. Notes on this clone: The antigen is undetermined.

This receptor was identified in an adult in good health. V is TRBV5-1 and J is TRBJ1-2; D gene ambiguous. The sample in question was peripheral blood, obtained on day 0 of AZD1222 vaccination. CDR3 loop: CASSPRTAVYGYTF. CDR3 in DNA: TGCGCCAGCAGCCCTAGGACCGCCGTCTATGGCTACACCTTC.